One and the same sample provided the 8 T cell receptor beta chains below, sequenced in a study of T cell responses to AZD1222 COVID-19 vaccine. TCRdb's table, derived via immunoSEQ multiplex PCR, lists solely in-frame clones and lacks some. This repertoire shows some 150,000 clones, around 88% found once; its top ten account for around 2.2%. The sequencing used peripheral blood, collected on day 0 of AZD1222 vaccination. These receptors were taken from an adult in good health.

The chain joins TRBV7-2 to TRBJ2-3; D is possibly TRBD1 or TRBD2 (5 bases each). Germline V gives CDR1 SGHTA, CDR2 FQGNSA. The CDR3 is 12 amino acids. Trimming took off 5 bases at V and 6 bases at J, with 9 bases between the two ends. The CDR3 reads CASSAEGDTQYF. The CDR3, as DNA: TGTGCCAGCAGCGCCGAGGGGGATACGCAGTATTTT. Full variable domain (missing parts from reference TRBV7-2 and TRBJ2-3): GAGVSQSPSNKVTEKGKDVELRCDPISGHTALYWYRQSLGQGLEFLIYFQGNSAPDKSGLPSDRFSAERTGGSVSTLTIQRTQQEDSAVYLCASSAEGDTQYFGPGTRLTVL.

The rearrangement joins TRBV3-1 (or the pseudogene TRBV3-2) to TRBJ2-5; D gene unclear. CDR1 LGHDT and CDR2 YNNKEL come from the germline V gene (reference sequence). The V gene lost 0 bases and the J gene lost 1 base, with 9 bases spanning the gap. This CDR3 is built from 15 residues. The CDR3 nucleotides read TGTGCCAGCAGCCAAGACATAAACTTCCAAGAGACCCAGTACTTC. As protein: CASSQDINFQETQYF.

This clone was detected only once. The gene calls are TRBV3-1 (or the pseudogene TRBV3-2) and TRBJ2-5; 13 nucleotides line up with TRBD2. The CDR3 has 17 residues. In germline, CDR1 is LGHDT, CDR2 YNNKEL (reference sequence). V gave up 4 bases and J gave up 5 bases; unmatched junction bases: 10. The CDR3 sequence: CASSPLLLAGGSETQYF. The CDR3 bases are TGTGCCAGCAGCCCCCTATTACTAGCGGGAGGGTCCGAGACCCAGTACTTC.

Comments on this clone: At one of its ends the junction is not consistent with the germline gene, which may arise from a read error. The chain carries TRBV7-7 and TRBJ2-3; 7 bases agree with TRBD2. The germline V gene has CDR1 SSHAT and CDR2 FNYEAQ (reference sequence). This CDR3 contains 14 residues. For the CDR3, the DNA is TGTGCTAGCAGCGGACTAGGGAGCACAGATACGCAGTATTTT. Amino acids: CASSGLGSTDTQYF.

The V call is TRBV7-2, the J call TRBJ2-5; D might be TRBD1 (7 bases). The CDR3 has 15 residues. Germline V gene lookup returns CDR1 SGHTA and CDR2 FQGNSA. The V gene lost 5 bases and the J gene lost 6 bases, with 19 bases spanning the gap. CDR3 in DNA: TGTGCCAGCAGCCTCTCGAGACAGGGAGGAAAGACCCAGTACTTC. Translation gives CASSLSRQGGKTQYF.

J is TRBJ1-6 and V is TRBV24-1; TRBD1 matches 8 bases. J lost 2 bases, V lost 9 bases, and 5 bases had no gene match. The CDR3 runs to 15 residues. The germline CDR1 and CDR2 sequences are KGHDR and SFDVKD. CDR3 nucleotides: TGTGCCACCCAATGGACAGGGACCTATAATTCACCCCTCCACTTT. Translation: CATQWTGTYNSPLHF.

This chain links TRBV14 with TRBJ1-4, with D uncertain. Germline V gene data show CDR1 as SGHDN and CDR2 as FVKESK. The CDR3 length is 15 residues. Trimming took 2 bases from V and 0 from J, leaving 7 bases between them. CDR3: CASSQQSSTNEKLFF. CDR3 coding DNA: TGTGCCAGCAGCCAACAGAGCTCAACTAATGAAAAACTGTTTTTT.

This chain connects TRBV19 to TRBJ1-4; no clear D. This CDR3 is built from 14 residues. The germline gives CDR1 LNHDA, CDR2 SQIVND (reference sequence). Trimming cost V 11 bases and J 3 bases, with 16 bases left between them. The CDR3 DNA reads as TGTGCCTCTTCCGAAGTAGGAGCTAATGAAAAACTGTTTTTT. Translating it yields CASSEVGANEKLFF. Drawing the rest from reference TRBV19 and TRBJ1-4, the complete variable domain is DGGITQSPKYLFRKEGQNVTLSCEQNLNHDAMYWYRQDPGQGLRLIYYSQIVNDFQKGDIAEGYSVSREKKESFPLTVTSAQKNPTAFYLCASSEVGANEKLFFGSGTQLSVL.